What follows is one TCR beta chain and its context. What it recognizes is unknown. The same CDR3 is also encoded by other DNA sequences in this sample. This specimen belongs to a study of PD-1 blockade in classical Hodgkin lymphoma. Study-level information: The patients were dosed with nivolumab 3 mg/kg, infused intravenously every 2 weeks. Study-level results: Researchers reported that CD4+ TCR diversity, though not CD8+, rose significantly by C4D1. Baseline diversity was lower in partial responders and progressors than complete responders. When set against healthy donors, newly diagnosed patients were reported to show lower baseline TCR diversity.

This table comes from immunoSEQ multiplex PCR, and its TCRdb copy is limited to in-frame clones, with some not included. The table has fewer than 20,000 clones, 86% seen once. Patients all relapsed after autologous stem cell transplantation, and there was variation in brentuximab vedotin exposure. Specimen: peripheral blood mononuclear cells (PBMCs), collected before the second cycle of nivolumab. The clonotype originates from a human donor with classical Hodgkin lymphoma.

CDR3 sequence reads: CASSLVQDQPQHF. In DNA, the CDR3 is TGTGCCAGCAGCTTGGTCCAGGATCAGCCCCAGCATTTT. The rearrangement joins TRBV7-8 to TRBJ1-5; D unresolved. The CDR3 runs 13 residues. Trimming stripped 3 bases from V and 5 bases from J, with 8 bases between. Looked up from germline, CDR1 is SGHVS and CDR2 is FQNEAQ.